This is a list of T cell receptor beta chains from one sample in a study of blood T cell repertoires in COVID-19. The table came from immunoSEQ multiplex PCR; TCRdb's copy has only in-frame clones and leaves some out. The sample yields 180,000 or so clones, more than 70% seen once. Sequencing was performed on PBMCs or T cells enriched from blood (not recorded which). These receptor sequences come from a man aged 40-55 years who had recovered from COVID-19. Both conserved end residues are part of each CDR3. The order of the fields is V gene, clone size, CDR3 protein. Expanded clones get a size class; other rows say once, few or many, or leave the size out.

v_call: TRBV6-5; clone_size: NA; cdr3_aa: CASVRGQGRQPQHF
v_call: TRBV24-1; clone_size: NA; cdr3_aa: CATSDSMNTGELFF
v_call: TRBV27; clone_size: NA; cdr3_aa: CASSLTGLSSQPQHF
v_call: TRBV2; clone_size: NA; cdr3_aa: CASSLDGNTGELFF
v_call: TRBV25-1; clone_size: NA; cdr3_aa: CASRRTGGHYEQYF
v_call: TRBV2; clone_size: NA; cdr3_aa: CASSSTESGVQPQHF
v_call: TRBV28; clone_size: once; cdr3_aa: CASSLDNYEQYF
v_call: TRBV2; clone_size: NA; cdr3_aa: CASSDKALSGNTIYF
v_call: TRBV6-5; clone_size: NA; cdr3_aa: CASGGATNEKLFF
v_call: TRBV7-2; clone_size: NA; cdr3_aa: CASSSGLASYTGELFF
v_call: TRBV5-1; clone_size: NA; cdr3_aa: CASSLSAARNTEAFF
v_call: TRBV7-2; clone_size: NA; cdr3_aa: CASSLHGQGARGYTF
v_call: TRBV28; clone_size: NA; cdr3_aa: CASSLFDGLRGAFF
v_call: TRBV6-5; clone_size: NA; cdr3_aa: CASEQGTEAFF
v_call: TRBV30; clone_size: NA; cdr3_aa: CAWSVSSIEQYF
v_call: TRBV6-2/TRBV6-3; clone_size: NA; cdr3_aa: CASSYSGTQETQYF
v_call: TRBV18; clone_size: few; cdr3_aa: CASSPGQGSDSDGYTF
v_call: TRBV14; clone_size: once; cdr3_aa: CASSQDYSYGYTF
v_call: TRBV5-4; clone_size: few; cdr3_aa: CASSLPLAGQETQYF
v_call: TRBV6-1; clone_size: few; cdr3_aa: CASSGGGAGRMGGYTF
v_call: TRBV6-1; clone_size: medium-sized; cdr3_aa: CASSEGATNYGYTF
v_call: TRBV4-2; clone_size: NA; cdr3_aa: CASSQGLGLAGGRYNEQFF
v_call: TRBV29-1; clone_size: NA; cdr3_aa: CSVEVTGFYGYTF
v_call: TRBV16; clone_size: NA; cdr3_aa: CASSQLRSQETQYF
v_call: TRBV7-9; clone_size: NA; cdr3_aa: CASSYAGGYTF
v_call: TRBV28; clone_size: NA; cdr3_aa: CASSLGTMVYGYTF
v_call: TRBV3-1/TRBV3-2; clone_size: NA; cdr3_aa: CASSPGEAGGHTFQETQYF
v_call: TRBV2; clone_size: NA; cdr3_aa: CASNRQGGNEKLFF
v_call: TRBV19; clone_size: NA; cdr3_aa: CASRPQGSGYTF